Listed below are T cell receptor beta chains from one sample, sequenced in a study of cytomegalovirus exposure and HLA in healthy donors. Some clones are missing from TCRdb's copy, which holds only in-frame ones; the method was immunoSEQ multiplex PCR. Among 170,000 or so clones listed, 85% were seen once. Sequenced: PBMCs. Receptors originate from a man aged 18 to 30 in good health and CMV-seropositive. CDR3s include the opening cysteine and the closing phenylalanine or tryptophan. Each record gives: clone size, D gene, J gene, V gene, CDR3 DNA, CDR3 protein. The D gene is left open where the match is weak. A clone size is listed for some rows: how often the clone was seen (once, few, many), or a class if it is expanded.

abundance: few; d_gene: .; j_gene: TRBJ2-2; v_gene: TRBV10-3; CDR3nt: TGTGCCATGAGGACAGCCGCACCCGGGGAGCTGTTTTTT; CDR3aa: CAMRTAAPGELFF
abundance: .; d_gene: .; j_gene: TRBJ2-2; v_gene: TRBV10-3; CDR3nt: TGTGCCATCAAGAGAGCCAGAGGGGGGGACACCGGGGAGCTGTTTTTT; CDR3aa: CAIKRARGGDTGELFF
abundance: .; d_gene: .; j_gene: TRBJ1-4; v_gene: TRBV28; CDR3nt: TGTGCCAGCAGTTTAGGGGGCAGGGTGGGCGAAAAACTGTTTTTT; CDR3aa: CASSLGGRVGEKLFF
abundance: .; d_gene: .; j_gene: TRBJ1-5; v_gene: TRBV6-5; CDR3nt: TGTGCCAGCGGACGGGGGTTTAGCAATCAGCCCCAGCATTTT; CDR3aa: CASGRGFSNQPQHF
abundance: once; d_gene: .; j_gene: TRBJ2-2; v_gene: TRBV5-1; CDR3nt: TGCGCCAGCAGCTTGGTGGTACCTACGAACACCGGGGAGCTGTTTTTT; CDR3aa: CASSLVVPTNTGELFF
abundance: few; d_gene: .; j_gene: TRBJ1-5; v_gene: TRBV28; CDR3nt: TGTGCCAGCAGTTTGGTGTCTAGACCTTTCGATCAGCCCCAGCATTTT; CDR3aa: CASSLVSRPFDQPQHF
abundance: many; d_gene: TRBD1; j_gene: TRBJ1-2; v_gene: TRBV19; CDR3nt: TGTGCCACCGAGACAGGGGGCAGAGGAGGCTACACCTTC; CDR3aa: CATETGGRGGYTF
abundance: .; d_gene: .; j_gene: TRBJ1-1; v_gene: TRBV19; CDR3nt: TGTGCCAGTAGTATCCCAGGAGGGGCTTTCTTT; CDR3aa: CASSIPGGAFF
abundance: .; d_gene: .; j_gene: TRBJ1-6; v_gene: TRBV5-6; CDR3nt: TGTGCCAGCAGCTTACCTCAGGGTAATTCACCCCTCCACTTT; CDR3aa: CASSLPQGNSPLHF
abundance: .; d_gene: TRBD2; j_gene: TRBJ2-5; v_gene: TRBV7-6; CDR3nt: TGTGCCAGCAGCTTGGCGGGAGGGCCCGAGACCCAGTACTTC; CDR3aa: CASSLAGGPETQYF
abundance: .; d_gene: .; j_gene: TRBJ2-7; v_gene: TRBV7-2; CDR3nt: TGTGCCAGCAGCACAGTGAGGGAGTCCCACGAGCAGTACTTC; CDR3aa: CASSTVRESHEQYF
abundance: once; d_gene: TRBD1; j_gene: TRBJ1-2; v_gene: TRBV6-5; CDR3nt: TGTGCCAGCAGTTACTCGGCAGGGGGTCCGAACTATGGCTACACCTTC; CDR3aa: CASSYSAGGPNYGYTF
abundance: .; d_gene: .; j_gene: TRBJ1-4; v_gene: TRBV5-6; CDR3nt: TGTGCCAGCACCGAGGCCTTGGGTATGAGAGAAAAACTGTTTTTT; CDR3aa: CASTEALGMREKLFF
abundance: .; d_gene: TRBD2; j_gene: TRBJ2-5; v_gene: TRBV2; CDR3nt: TGTGCCAGCAGGGGACTAGCGGGGGGACAAGAGACCCAGTACTTC; CDR3aa: CASRGLAGGQETQYF
abundance: once; d_gene: TRBD1; j_gene: TRBJ1-3; v_gene: TRBV4-1; CDR3nt: TGCGCCAGCAGCCAGACAGGGACTGGAAACACCATATATTTT; CDR3aa: CASSQTGTGNTIYF
abundance: .; d_gene: TRBD1; j_gene: TRBJ2-3; v_gene: TRBV28; CDR3nt: TGTGCCAGCAGCCCCGACAGGGGATCCGATACGCAGTATTTT; CDR3aa: CASSPDRGSDTQYF
abundance: .; d_gene: TRBD2; j_gene: TRBJ2-1; v_gene: TRBV7-6; CDR3nt: TGTGCCAGCGGACTAGCGGGGAACAATGAGCAGTTCTTC; CDR3aa: CASGLAGNNEQFF
abundance: .; d_gene: TRBD1; j_gene: TRBJ1-2; v_gene: TRBV28; CDR3nt: TGTGCCAGCAGTCGAGGATCGGACAGGGGCGGCGGCTACACCTTC; CDR3aa: CASSRGSDRGGGYTF
abundance: few; d_gene: TRBD1; j_gene: TRBJ2-7; v_gene: TRBV6-5; CDR3nt: TGTGCCAGCAGCCCTATTGGGACAGGGGATTACGAGCAGTACTTC; CDR3aa: CASSPIGTGDYEQYF
abundance: .; d_gene: .; j_gene: TRBJ1-2; v_gene: TRBV5-4; CDR3nt: TGTGCCAGCAGCTCCCAGGAAGGAACCTATGGCTACACCTTC; CDR3aa: CASSSQEGTYGYTF
abundance: once; d_gene: .; j_gene: TRBJ1-2; v_gene: TRBV10-3; CDR3nt: TGTGCCATCACAGCAGGGGAGACTAACTATGGCTACACCTTC; CDR3aa: CAITAGETNYGYTF
abundance: .; d_gene: .; j_gene: TRBJ2-1; v_gene: TRBV6-1; CDR3nt: TGTGCCAGCAGTGGCCCACTAGCTCCGAGCTCCTACAATGAGCAGTTCTTC; CDR3aa: CASSGPLAPSSYNEQFF
abundance: .; d_gene: .; j_gene: TRBJ2-2; v_gene: TRBV5-1; CDR3nt: TGCGCCAGCAGCACGGACAGCCCGGGGACCGGGGAGCTGTTTTTT; CDR3aa: CASSTDSPGTGELFF
abundance: .; d_gene: .; j_gene: TRBJ2-7; v_gene: TRBV5-6; CDR3nt: TGTGCCAGCAGCTTCCGCCCGCTGTCGGTGAGTTACAGTTACGAGCAGTACTTC; CDR3aa: CASSFRPLSVSYSYEQYF
abundance: .; d_gene: .; j_gene: TRBJ1-5; v_gene: TRBV19; CDR3nt: TGTGCCAGTAGTATTAGACAGGATCGCAATCAGCCCCAGCATTTT; CDR3aa: CASSIRQDRNQPQHF
abundance: .; d_gene: TRBD1; j_gene: TRBJ1-2; v_gene: TRBV28; CDR3nt: TGTGCCAGCAGCCCAGGGGCAGGGGGCGGCTACACCTTC; CDR3aa: CASSPGAGGGYTF